Sequencing of this T cell receptor (beta chain) was carried out in a study of blood T cell repertoires in COVID-19. Overall study context: Acute and convalescent COVID-19 samples came from the United States, Italy and Spain. The cDNA or gDNA used as material had been derived from T cells, B-cell-depleted T cells, or PBMCs.

Original processing methods: Estimated nucleated cell counts came from reference gene primer amplification. Assay: immunoSEQ multiplex PCR; the TCRdb copy retains only in-frame clones and omits some. The DNA was the basis for D and trimming; V, J and clone size are from that table. Found here are 150,000 to 200,000 clones, roughly 86% of them singletons; the top ten hold around 7%. This CDR3 region has 16 residues. Trimming removed 0 bases at V and 4 bases at J, with 13 bases between. The germline CDR1 and CDR2 sequences are SGHNT and YENEEA. The sequence was obtained from a woman older than 75 in a cohort sampled during active or convalescent COVID-19. The chain couples TRBV11-3 to TRBJ2-1; the D is unclear. The specimen sequenced was peripheral blood. The CDR3 DNA is TGTGCCAGCAGCTTAGATTCGGGTCGCGGTTACAATGAGCAGTTCTTC. Protein: CASSLDSGRGYNEQFF.